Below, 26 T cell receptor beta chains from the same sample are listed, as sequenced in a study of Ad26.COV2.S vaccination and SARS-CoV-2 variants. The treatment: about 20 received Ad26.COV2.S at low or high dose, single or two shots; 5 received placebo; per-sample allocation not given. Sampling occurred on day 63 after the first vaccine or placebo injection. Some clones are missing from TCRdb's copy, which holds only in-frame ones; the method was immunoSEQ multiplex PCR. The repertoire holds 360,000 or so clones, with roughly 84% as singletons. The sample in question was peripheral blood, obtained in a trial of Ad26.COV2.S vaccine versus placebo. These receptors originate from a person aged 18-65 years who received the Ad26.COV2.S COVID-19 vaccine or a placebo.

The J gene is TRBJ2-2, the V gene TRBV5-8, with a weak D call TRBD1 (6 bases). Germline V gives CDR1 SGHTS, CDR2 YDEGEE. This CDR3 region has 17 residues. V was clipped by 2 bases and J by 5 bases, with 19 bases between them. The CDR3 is CASSLEGHTVRTGELFF. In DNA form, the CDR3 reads TGTGCCAGCAGCTTAGAGGGACATACCGTGAGGACCGGGGAGCTGTTTTTT.

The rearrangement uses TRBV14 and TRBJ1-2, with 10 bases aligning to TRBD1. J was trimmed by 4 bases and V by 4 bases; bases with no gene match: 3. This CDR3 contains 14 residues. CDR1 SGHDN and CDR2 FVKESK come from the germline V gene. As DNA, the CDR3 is TGTGCCAGCAGCCTACGGACAGGGGGCTATGGCTACACCTTC. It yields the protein CASSLRTGGYGYTF. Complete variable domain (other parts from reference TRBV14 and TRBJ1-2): EAGVTQFPSHSVIEKGQTVTLRCDPISGHDNLYWYRRVMGKEIKFLLHFVKESKQDESGMPNNRFLAERTGGTYSTLKVQPAELEDSGVYFCASSLRTGGYGYTFGSGTRLTVV.

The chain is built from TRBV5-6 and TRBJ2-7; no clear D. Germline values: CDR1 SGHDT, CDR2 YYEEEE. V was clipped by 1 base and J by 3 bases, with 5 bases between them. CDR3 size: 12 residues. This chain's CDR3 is CASSLRSYEQYF. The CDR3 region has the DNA TGTGCCAGCAGCTTGCGTAGCTACGAGCAGTACTTC.

The CDR3 bases are TGTGCCAGCAGCTTAGTCGGCAGCGCCTACGAGCAGTACTTC. It yields the protein CASSLVGSAYEQYF. The chain employs TRBV7-9 and TRBJ2-7; D not resolved. The CDR3 runs to 14 residues. Germline V gives CDR1 SEHNR, CDR2 FQNEAQ (reference sequence). Trimming pared 1 base from V and 2 bases from J, leaving 9 bases between. Full variable domain (rest looked up from reference TRBV7-9 and TRBJ2-7): DTGVSQNPRHKITKRGQNVTFRCDPISEHNRLYWYRQTLGQGPEFLTYFQNEAQLEKSRLLSDRFSAERPKGSFSTLEIQRTEQGDSAMYLCASSLVGSAYEQYFGPGTRLTVT.

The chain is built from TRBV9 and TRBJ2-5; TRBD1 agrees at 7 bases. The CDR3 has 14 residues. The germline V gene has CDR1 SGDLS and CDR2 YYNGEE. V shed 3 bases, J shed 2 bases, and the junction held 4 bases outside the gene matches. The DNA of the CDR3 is TGTGCCAGCAGCGCCCAGACAGGGCAAGAGACCCAGTACTTC. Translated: CASSAQTGQETQYF.

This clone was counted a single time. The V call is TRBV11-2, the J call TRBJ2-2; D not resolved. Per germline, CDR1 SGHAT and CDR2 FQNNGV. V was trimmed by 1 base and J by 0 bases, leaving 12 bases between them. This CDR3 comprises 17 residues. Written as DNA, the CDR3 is TGTGCCAGCAGCTTAGGTCGGCAGGCTACGAACACCGGGGAGCTGTTTTTT. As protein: CASSLGRQATNTGELFF.

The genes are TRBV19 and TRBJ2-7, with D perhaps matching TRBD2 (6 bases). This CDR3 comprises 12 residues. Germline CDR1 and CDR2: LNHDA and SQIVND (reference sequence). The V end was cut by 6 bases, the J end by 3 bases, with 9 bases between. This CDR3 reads CASSNSGYEQYF. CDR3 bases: TGTGCCAGTAGCAATAGCGGCTACGAGCAGTACTTC. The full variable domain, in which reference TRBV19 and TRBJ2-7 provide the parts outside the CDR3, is DGGITQSPKYLFRKEGQNVTLSCEQNLNHDAMYWYRQDPGQGLRLIYYSQIVNDFQKGDIAEGYSVSREKKESFPLTVTSAQKNPTAFYLCASSNSGYEQYFGPGTRLTVT.

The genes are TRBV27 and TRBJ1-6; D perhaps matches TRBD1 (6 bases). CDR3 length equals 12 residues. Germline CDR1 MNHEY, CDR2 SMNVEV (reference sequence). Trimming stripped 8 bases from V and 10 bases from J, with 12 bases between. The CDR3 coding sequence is TGTGCCAGCGGCGCAGGGGAGTCACCCCTCCACTTT. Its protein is CASGAGESPLHF.

The CDR3 DNA reads TGTGCCAGCAGGGCCCGGGGGACAGCTATCACAGATACGCAGTATTTT. It is translated as CASRARGTAITDTQYF. The chain uses TRBV25-1 and TRBJ2-3; tentatively, D is TRBD1 (7 bases). The length of the CDR3 is 16 residues. V dropped 6 bases and J dropped 2 bases, with 18 bases sitting between them. Per the germline V gene, CDR1 is MGHDK and CDR2 is SYGVNS.

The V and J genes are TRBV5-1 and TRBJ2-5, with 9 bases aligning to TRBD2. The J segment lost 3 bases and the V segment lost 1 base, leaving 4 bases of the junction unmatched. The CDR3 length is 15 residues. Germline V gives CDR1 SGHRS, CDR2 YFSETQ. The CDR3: CASSLFSGGEETQYF. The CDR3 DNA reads TGCGCCAGCAGCTTGTTTAGCGGGGGCGAAGAGACCCAGTACTTC.

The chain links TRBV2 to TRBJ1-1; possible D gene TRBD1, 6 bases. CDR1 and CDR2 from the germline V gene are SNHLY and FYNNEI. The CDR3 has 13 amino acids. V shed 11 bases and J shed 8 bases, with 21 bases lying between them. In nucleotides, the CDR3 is TGTGCCGGCCACTATTACAGGGACGCCGAAGCTTTCTTT. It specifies CAGHYYRDAEAFF.

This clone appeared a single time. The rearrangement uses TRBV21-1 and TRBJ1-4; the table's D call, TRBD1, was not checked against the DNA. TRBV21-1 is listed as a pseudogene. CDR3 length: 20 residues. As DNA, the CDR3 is TGTGCCAGCAGCAAAGGCGTGAGTGAATCGGAGCAGGGCGCTAATGAAAAACTGTTTTTT. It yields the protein CASSKGVSESEQGANEKLFF.

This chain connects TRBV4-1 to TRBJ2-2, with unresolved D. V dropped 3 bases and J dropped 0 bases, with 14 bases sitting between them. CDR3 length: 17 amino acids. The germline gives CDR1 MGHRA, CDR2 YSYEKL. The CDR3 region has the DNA TGCGCCAGCAGCCAGGCCCCGGCCGCCGCGAACACCGGGGAGCTGTTTTTT. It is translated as CASSQAPAAANTGELFF.

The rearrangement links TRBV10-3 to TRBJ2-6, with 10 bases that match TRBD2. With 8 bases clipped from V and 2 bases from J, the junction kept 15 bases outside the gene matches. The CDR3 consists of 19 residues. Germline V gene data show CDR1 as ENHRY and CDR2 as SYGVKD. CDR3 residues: CAIRPFGTSAWAGANVLTF. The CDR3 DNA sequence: TGTGCCATCCGCCCATTTGGGACTAGCGCCTGGGCTGGGGCCAACGTCCTGACTTTC.

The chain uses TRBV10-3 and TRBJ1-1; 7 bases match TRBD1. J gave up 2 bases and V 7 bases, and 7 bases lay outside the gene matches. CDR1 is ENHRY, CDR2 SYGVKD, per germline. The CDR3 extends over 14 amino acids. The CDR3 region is CAITLDRANTEAFF. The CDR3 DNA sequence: TGTGCCATCACCCTCGACAGGGCTAACACTGAAGCTTTCTTT.

Here the CDR3 DNA reads TGTGCCACACGAGGGGAGTCCGCCACTGAAGCTTTCTTT. It specifies CATRGESATEAFF. This rearrangement joins TRBV12-3 or TRBV12-4 to TRBJ1-1; D is perhaps TRBD1 (5 bases). The V gene lost 10 bases and the J gene lost 4 bases, with 16 bases spanning the gap. This CDR3 is 13 amino acids long.

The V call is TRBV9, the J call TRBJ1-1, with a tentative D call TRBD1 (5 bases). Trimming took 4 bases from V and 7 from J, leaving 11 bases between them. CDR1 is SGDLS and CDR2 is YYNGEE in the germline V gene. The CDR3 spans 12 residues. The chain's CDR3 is CASSPTGLEAFF. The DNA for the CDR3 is TGTGCCAGCAGCCCTACAGGACTTGAAGCTTTCTTT. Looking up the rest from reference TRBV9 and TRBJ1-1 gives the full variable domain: DSGVTQTPKHLITATGQRVTLRCSPRSGDLSVYWYQQSLDQGLQFLIQYYNGEERAKGNILERFSAQQFPDLHSELNLSSLELGDSALYFCASSPTGLEAFFGQGTRLTVV.

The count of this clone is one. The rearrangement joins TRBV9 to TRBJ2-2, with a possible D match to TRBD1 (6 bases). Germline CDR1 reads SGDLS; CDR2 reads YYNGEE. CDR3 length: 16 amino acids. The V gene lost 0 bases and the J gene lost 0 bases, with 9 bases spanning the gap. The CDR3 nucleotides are TGTGCCAGCAGCGTAGGGGGACAATCGAACACCGGGGAGCTGTTTTTT. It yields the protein CASSVGGQSNTGELFF. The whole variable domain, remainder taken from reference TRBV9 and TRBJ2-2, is DSGVTQTPKHLITATGQRVTLRCSPRSGDLSVYWYQQSLDQGLQFLIQYYNGEERAKGNILERFSAQQFPDLHSELNLSSLELGDSALYFCASSVGGQSNTGELFFGEGSRLTVL.

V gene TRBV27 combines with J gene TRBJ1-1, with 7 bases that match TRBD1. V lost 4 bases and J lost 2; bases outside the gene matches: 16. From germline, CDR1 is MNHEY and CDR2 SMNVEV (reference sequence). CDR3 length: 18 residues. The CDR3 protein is CASSSRIRDRTFNTEAFF. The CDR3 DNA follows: TGTGCCAGCAGTTCTCGGATAAGGGACAGAACTTTTAACACTGAAGCTTTCTTT.

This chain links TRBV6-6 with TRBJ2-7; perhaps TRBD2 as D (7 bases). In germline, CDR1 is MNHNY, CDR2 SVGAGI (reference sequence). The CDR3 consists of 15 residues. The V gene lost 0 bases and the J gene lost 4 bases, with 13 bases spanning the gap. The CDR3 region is CASSYSSGDTYEQYF. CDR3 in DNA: TGTGCCAGCAGTTACTCGAGCGGGGACACTTACGAGCAGTACTTC.

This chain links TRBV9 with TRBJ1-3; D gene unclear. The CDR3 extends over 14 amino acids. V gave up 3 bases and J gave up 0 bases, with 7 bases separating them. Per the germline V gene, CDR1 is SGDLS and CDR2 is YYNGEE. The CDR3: CASSGGNSGNTIYF. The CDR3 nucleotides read TGTGCCAGCAGCGGCGGGAACTCTGGAAACACCATATATTTT.

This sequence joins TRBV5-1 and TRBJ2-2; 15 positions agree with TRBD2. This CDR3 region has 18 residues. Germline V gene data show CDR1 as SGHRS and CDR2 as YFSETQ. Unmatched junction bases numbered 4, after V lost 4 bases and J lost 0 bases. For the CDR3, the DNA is TGCGCCAGCAGCCCACGGACTAGCGGGGGGGCGAACACCGGGGAGCTGTTTTTT. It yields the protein CASSPRTSGGANTGELFF. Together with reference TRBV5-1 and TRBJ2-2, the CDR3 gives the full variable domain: KAGVTQTPRYLIKTRGQQVTLSCSPISGHRSVSWYQQTPGQGLQFLFEYFSETQRNKGNFPGRFSGRQFSNSRSEMNVSTLELGDSALYLCASSPRTSGGANTGELFFGEGSRLTVL.

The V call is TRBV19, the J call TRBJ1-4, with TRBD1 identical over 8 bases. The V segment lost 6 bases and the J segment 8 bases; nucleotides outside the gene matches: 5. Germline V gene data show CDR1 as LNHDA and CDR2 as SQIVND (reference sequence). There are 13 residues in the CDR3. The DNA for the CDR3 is TGTGCCAGTAGCGGACAGGGACGGGAAAAACTGTTTTTT. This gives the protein CASSGQGREKLFF.

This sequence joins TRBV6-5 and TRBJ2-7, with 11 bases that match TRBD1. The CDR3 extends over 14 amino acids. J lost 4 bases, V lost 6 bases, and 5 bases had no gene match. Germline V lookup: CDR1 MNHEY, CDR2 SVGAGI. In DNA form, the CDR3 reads TGTGCCAGCAGCCGGGACAGGGGGTTGTACGAGCAGTACTTC. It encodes CASSRDRGLYEQYF.

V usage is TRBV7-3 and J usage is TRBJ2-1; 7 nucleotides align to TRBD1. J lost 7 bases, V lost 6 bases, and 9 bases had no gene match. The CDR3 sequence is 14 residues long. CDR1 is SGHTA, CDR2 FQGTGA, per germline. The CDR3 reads CASSTRQGGNEQFF. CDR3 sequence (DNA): TGTGCCAGCAGTACTCGACAGGGTGGGAATGAGCAGTTCTTC. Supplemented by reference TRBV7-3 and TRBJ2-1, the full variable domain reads GAGVSQTPSNKVTEKGKYVELRCDPISGHTALYWYRQSLGQGPEFLIYFQGTGAADDSGLPNDRFFAVRPEGSVSTLKIQRTERGDSAVYLCASSTRQGGNEQFFGPGTRLTVL.

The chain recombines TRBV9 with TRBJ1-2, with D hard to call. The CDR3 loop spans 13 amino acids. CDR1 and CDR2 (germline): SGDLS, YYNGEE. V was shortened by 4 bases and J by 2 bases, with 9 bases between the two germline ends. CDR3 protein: CASSSRRNYGYTF. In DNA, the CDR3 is TGTGCCAGCAGCTCCAGGCGAAACTATGGCTACACCTTC.